This T cell receptor (beta chain) was identified in a study of OX40 agonist ivuxolimab in advanced cancers. In the study overall: Six ivuxolimab dose levels, 0.01 to 10 mg/kg, were given intravenously every 2 weeks. Allowance was made for prior anti-PD-1, anti-PD-L1 or anti-CTLA-4 therapy, and approximately 40% had some.

Generated by immunoSEQ multiplex PCR, the TCRdb table keeps only in-frame clones and is missing some. The data contain about 86,000 clones, about 90% of them singletons. Germline CDR1 is SGHNT and CDR2 is YYREEE (reference sequence). The CDR3 is made up of 13 amino acids. Between the trimmed V and J ends, which lost 0 bases and 2 bases, there was a span of 5 bases. Concerning this clone itself: Antigen specificity is unknown.

Findings and limits, study-wide: Clonal expansion was seen in CD4+ and CD8+ blood T cells by week 6 at 0.1 to 3.0 mg/kg. No determination was made of the antigen specificity of the expanded peripheral T cells.

Sample: CD4+ or CD8+ T cells sorted from blood, taken in a trial of the OX40 agonist ivuxolimab. The sequence was collected from an adult with an advanced solid tumor such as melanoma, head and neck, liver or kidney cancer. The chain carries TRBV5-4 and TRBJ1-2, with D uncertain. The CDR3 here is CASSLEGNYGYTF. The CDR3 DNA reads TGTGCCAGCAGCTTGGAGGGAAACTATGGCTACACCTTC.